This TCR beta chain came from a study of T-cell reconstitution after alpha-beta-depleted transplantation in children. A library of TCRbeta sequences, prepared with unique molecular identifiers, was generated. TCRdb re-derived calls from the PCR reads in MiXCR, one entry per CDR3 protein. The top ten hold under 30% of the sample, which has over 200,000 distinct CDR3 sequences, about 11% seen once. Study-level findings and limits: Where some patients showed high TCRbeta diversity at day 60, it came from recipient T cells and thymic progenitors that had survived. By about two months after transplant, alpha-beta T cells reportedly arose from several hundred graft clones that had expanded. T cells produced anew were the main source of T-cell counts and diversity one year after transplant.

The sample holds many counts of this clonotype. What it binds is unknown. Germline V gene sequence: CDR1 DFQATT, CDR2 SNEGSKA (reference sequence). CDR3 length: 12 amino acids. V gave up 0 bases and J gave up 5 bases, with 8 bases separating them. The chain uses TRBV20-1 and TRBJ2-7; D gene unclear. This clonotype originated in a child under three years old with acute myeloid leukemia, due to receive a stem cell transplant. Sequencing used PBMCs, obtained before TCRalphabeta/CD19-depleted stem cell transplant. CDR3 coding DNA: TGCAGTGCTAGAGATGTAAGCGACGAGCAGTACTTC. It yields the protein CSARDVSDEQYF.